Sequencing of this T cell receptor (beta chain) was carried out in a study of T cell clonality in common variable immunodeficiency (dated by TCRdb to between 2014 and 2017). The paper as a whole reports these results and caveats: It was noted by the authors that sequencing of the repertoires of T cell subpopulations would be needed to clarify the cause of the increased clonality in CVID. Increased TCRbeta clonality was found in CVID subjects compared with healthy controls (t-test p = 0.018), with the increase being most characteristic of about a third of subjects. Healthy controls shared more TCRbeta clones with each other than CVID subjects shared among themselves (p < 0.0001). CVID TCRbeta sequences reportedly showed fewer deletions and N-nucleotide insertions and lacked highly modified clones with 13 or more V deletions. Correlations of repertoire features with clinical complications were constrained by heterogeneity among patients within the CVID cohort. Even though DNA input was equal, the average per sample came to 65,000 to 85,000 unique sequences for controls compared with approximately 30,000 for CVID samples.

Equivalent amounts of genomic DNA from CVID and control samples were used as sequencing input. For every sample, a 60 bp segment covering the rearranged TCRbeta CDR3 region was amplified and then sequenced. The immunoSEQ assay, a bias-corrected multiplex PCR combined with high-throughput sequencing, was used for TCRbeta amplification. On the study's bioinformatics: Every unique nucleotide sequence counted as a clone and was annotated with V, D and J genes, copy number and frequency. Sequences were labeled productive if in frame, and non-productive if out of frame or containing stop codons. Clonality was calculated from Shannon's entropy as previously described. The predicted amino acid sequences of productive clones were used to derive mean CDR3 Kyte-Doolittle hydropathy. Scaled V gene usage was hierarchically clustered using Manhattan distance and complete linkage with the R hclust function. To assess clone sharing by CDR3 amino acid sequence, 12 repertoires per group were resampled over 100 rounds. The repertoires were searched for 60 to 75 published EBV-specific TCRbeta sequences and nearly 250 published CMV-specific TCRbeta sequences. After a couple of CVID samples that produced fewer than 10,000 sequences were dropped from the analysis, 42 CVID repertoires remained. This immuneACCESS table, as held by TCRdb, lists in-frame sequences with V and J called but not all clones. Of the missing ones, under half trace to an unresolved V gene in checked studies; the others have no known cause. V and J calls and clone size are copied from that table; D and trimming were computed from the DNA. This sample is represented by about 2,200 clones, with no singletons among them. In total, the top ten clones hold roughly an eighth of the sample.

CVID was diagnosed by standard criteria: serum IgG, IgA and/or IgM reduced below normal range, plus specific antibody deficiency. The CVID group comprised 40 to 45 subjects, roughly 15 female and roughly 29 male, aged roughly 8 to 65 years with a mean age of around 40. Predominantly Caucasian heritage was noted among both the CVID patients and the healthy controls. At the time of study participation, every CVID subject had been on replacement immunoglobulin therapy for at least one year. At the time of blood collection, no CVID subject was ill or was being treated with immunomodulatory or immunosuppressive medication. Heparinized peripheral whole blood samples of roughly 5 to 8.5 ml were obtained from each donor. Genomic DNA from adults with common variable immune deficiency (CVID) and from healthy adult controls was used to sequence TCRbeta CDR3 repertoires. Diluted blood was subjected to density centrifugation over Hypaque 1077 or Ficoll-Paque for isolation of peripheral blood mononuclear cells. Genomic DNA was extracted from unsorted mononuclear cells by Qiagen column purification or by a centrifugation-based method.

Trimming removed 6 bases from V and 0 bases from J; the gene matches leave 8 bases unexplained. Taken from cysteine to phenylalanine, the CDR3 has 16 residues. Shown are 39 bases from within the CDR3, in frame from base 1. The germline V gene specifies KGHSH as CDR1 and LQKENI as CDR2. Of note for this clone: No antigen is known for it. Read sequence stops 3 residues before the CDR3 end, and the germline J gene provides the missing end.

The sequence came from a human donor with common variable immunodeficiency. Sequencing used peripheral blood mononuclear cells. The chain joins TRBV18 to TRBJ1-3; 7 junctional bases match TRBD1. The CDR3 region has the sequence CASSRPGQNSGNTIYF. CDR3 DNA (partial): TGTGCCAGCTCCAGACCGGGACAGAACTCTGGAAACACC.